The entry that follows covers one T cell receptor beta chain sequence. Its antigen is not known. In the same sample, other DNA sequences code for this CDR3. Primers for the PCR totalled 60 Vbeta and 13 Jbeta. The table came from immunoSEQ multiplex PCR; TCRdb's copy has only in-frame clones and leaves some out. There are about 73,000 clones in the sample; around 75% occur only once, and roughly an eighth lies in the top ten. These data belong to a study of cytomegalovirus exposure and HLA in healthy donors. Broader study findings: According to the study, roughly 160 TCR beta chains were cytomegalovirus-associated.

Germline CDR1 reads SGHRS; CDR2 reads YFSETQ. The trim removed 2 bases at V and 4 bases at J, leaving 2 bases unmatched. This CDR3 region has 15 residues. The chain links TRBV5-1 to TRBJ2-1; TRBD2 aligns across 11 bases. The sequence came from a man in his 70s in good health and CMV-seronegative. The sequenced material came from PBMCs. The CDR3 DNA reads as TGCGCCAGCAGCTTAGGGACTAGCGGATACAATGAGCAGTTCTTC. The encoded protein is CASSLGTSGYNEQFF. Combining the CDR3 with reference TRBV5-1 and TRBJ2-1 gives the whole variable domain KAGVTQTPRYLIKTRGQQVTLSCSPISGHRSVSWYQQTPGQGLQFLFEYFSETQRNKGNFPGRFSGRQFSNSRSEMNVSTLELGDSALYLCASSLGTSGYNEQFFGPGTRLTVL.